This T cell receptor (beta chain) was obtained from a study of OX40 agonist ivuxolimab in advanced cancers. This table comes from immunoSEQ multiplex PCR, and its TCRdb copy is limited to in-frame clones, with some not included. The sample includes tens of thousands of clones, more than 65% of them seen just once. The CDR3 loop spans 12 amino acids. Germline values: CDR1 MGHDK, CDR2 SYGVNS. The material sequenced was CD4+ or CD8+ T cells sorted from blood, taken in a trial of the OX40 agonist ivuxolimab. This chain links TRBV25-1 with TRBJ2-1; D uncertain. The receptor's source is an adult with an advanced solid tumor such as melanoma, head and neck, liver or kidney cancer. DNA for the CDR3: TGTGCTTCAGCATTTAAGGACAATGAGCAGTTCTTC. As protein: CASAFKDNEQFF. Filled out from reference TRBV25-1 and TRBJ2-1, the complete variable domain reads EADIYQTPRYLVIGTGKKITLECSQTMGHDKMYWYQQDPGMELHLIHYSYGVNSTEKGDLSSESTVSRIRTEHFPLTLESARPSHTSQYLCASAFKDNEQFFGPGTRLTVL.